One sample yielded the 14 T cell receptor beta chains listed below, sequenced in a study of T cell repertoires in cytomegalovirus infection. TCRdb processed the reads anew with MiXCR; each CDR3 protein has one entry. The table has some 800,000 distinct CDR3 sequences, 32% seen once. Their antigen targets remain unknown. This specimen consisted of cultured CD8+ T cells from PBMCs, obtained from culture after CMV antigen stimulation. The receptors were gathered from a human donor in good health (CMV status not recorded). Some clones in this sample may be carry-over from other donors' samples.

A few counts support this clonotype. V is TRBV7-6 and J is TRBJ1-5, with TRBD1 matching 11 bases. V lost 3 bases, J lost 2 bases, and 3 bases stayed unmatched. There are 16 residues in the CDR3. The germline V gene has CDR1 SGHVS and CDR2 FNYEAQ. The CDR3 DNA follows: TGTGCCAGCAGCTTCGGACAGGGGGCAGGCAATCAGCCCCAGCATTTT. Amino acid sequence: CASSFGQGAGNQPQHF.

This clonotype turned up a few times. This sequence joins TRBV7-9 and TRBJ2-7; no definite D call. The CDR3 spans 14 residues. V was shortened by 4 bases and J by 2 bases, with 12 bases between the two germline ends. Germline CDR1 is SEHNR and CDR2 is FQNEAQ (reference sequence). The CDR3 protein is CASSSSSRAYEQYF. CDR3 nucleotides: TGTGCCAGCAGCTCCTCTAGTAGAGCCTACGAGCAGTACTTC.

In its sample, this clonotype was seen many times. The V and J genes are TRBV7-2 and TRBJ1-2, with unresolved D. V was trimmed by 1 base and J by 2 bases, leaving 11 bases between them. Germline V gives CDR1 SGHTA, CDR2 FQGNSA. The CDR3 runs to 15 residues. CDR3 sequence: CASSLEAYENYGYTF. The DNA of the CDR3 is TGTGCCAGCAGCTTAGAAGCCTATGAAAACTATGGCTACACCTTC.

This clonotype has at least ten counts. The chain recombines TRBV7-6 with TRBJ2-3; 7 bases align to TRBD1. With V trimmed by 4 bases and J by 0 bases, 4 bases remained unmatched. Germline CDR1 is SGHVS and CDR2 is FNYEAQ. This CDR3 spans 15 amino acids. DNA for the CDR3: TGTGCCAGCAGCTATACAGGGGCTAGCACAGATACGCAGTATTTT. Amino acids: CASSYTGASTDTQYF.

In its sample, this clonotype was seen a few times. The chain uses TRBV6-5 and TRBJ2-4, with TRBD2 as a possible D gene (5 bases). This CDR3 spans 16 amino acids. Germline-derived CDR1 and CDR2 are MNHEY and SVGAGI. Trimming removed 5 bases at V and 4 bases at J, with 18 bases between. The DNA for the CDR3 is TGTGCCAGCAGTACCCTGTCTCGAGGGCTTAAAAACATTCAGTACTTC. Its translation: CASSTLSRGLKNIQYF.

This clonotype was found a few times. This chain joins TRBV19 and TRBJ1-1; maybe TRBD1 (6 bases). There are 15 residues in the CDR3. The V end lost 4 bases, the J end lost 0 bases, and 12 bases lay between the germline ends. Germline CDR1 is LNHDA and CDR2 is SQIVND (reference sequence). In DNA, the CDR3 is TGTGCCAGTAGTACCCGGGACAAGCTGAACACTGAAGCTTTCTTT. Translation gives CASSTRDKLNTEAFF. The full variable domain, in which reference TRBV19 and TRBJ1-1 provide the parts outside the CDR3, is DGGITQSPKYLFRKEGQNVTLSCEQNLNHDAMYWYRQDPGQGLRLIYYSQIVNDFQKGDIAEGYSVSREKKESFPLTVTSAQKNPTAFYLCASSTRDKLNTEAFFGQGTRLTVV.

The chain carries TRBV7-9 and TRBJ1-1, with a weak D call TRBD1 (6 bases). Trimming took 5 bases from V and 1 from J, leaving 14 bases between them. In germline, CDR1 is SEHNR, CDR2 FQNEAQ (reference sequence). This CDR3 is 15 amino acids long. CDR3 DNA: TGTGCCAGCAGCCCGCGGACAGCCAGGAACACTGAAGCTTTCTTT. Translated, it gives CASSPRTARNTEAFF.

This clonotype has a handful of counts. The rearrangement uses TRBV28 and TRBJ2-7, with D possibly TRBD1 on 6 matching bases. Looked up from germline, CDR1 is MDHEN and CDR2 is SYDVKM. Deletions cut 8 bases from V and 4 bases from J, with 15 bases between. This CDR3 contains 13 residues. The CDR3 region is CASSDSLAYEQYV. The DNA of the CDR3 is TGTGCCAGCTCGGACAGCCTAGCTTACGAGCAGTACGTC.

This clonotype showed up just a few times. The V and J genes are TRBV11-2 and TRBJ1-1, with TRBD1 matching 10 bases. CDR1 SGHAT and CDR2 FQNNGV come from the germline V gene. The CDR3 loop spans 16 amino acids. The junction had 9 bases not matched to a gene; V was cut back by 2 bases and J by 6 bases. CDR3 loop: CASSLWRTGGFPEAFF. In DNA, the CDR3 is TGTGCCAGCAGCTTATGGCGGACAGGGGGTTTTCCTGAAGCTTTCTTT. Full variable domain (missing parts from reference TRBV11-2 and TRBJ1-1): EAGVAQSPRYKIIEKRQSVAFWCNPISGHATLYWYQQILGQGPKLLIQFQNNGVVDDSQLPKDRFSAERLKGVDSTLKIQPAKLEDSAVYLCASSLWRTGGFPEAFFGQGTRLTVV.

Only a few counts were recorded for this clonotype. The rearrangement links TRBV7-9 to TRBJ2-1; 12 positions agree with TRBD1. Germline CDR1 is SEHNR and CDR2 is FQNEAQ (reference sequence). The CDR3 consists of 20 residues. J was trimmed by 9 bases and V by 3 bases; bases with no gene match: 21. DNA of the CDR3: TGTGCCAGCAGCTTCCTCTCCGGGACAGGGGGCCCTACGGTGGGCGGTGAGCAGTTCTTC. It codes for CASSFLSGTGGPTVGGEQFF.

This clonotype was observed a handful of times. V is TRBV29-1 and J is TRBJ1-1; no definite D call. The CDR3 is 11 amino acids. Germline lookup yields CDR1 SQVTM and CDR2 ANQGSEA. Trimming pared 0 bases from V and 8 bases from J, leaving 7 bases between. DNA for the CDR3: TGCAGCGTTGAAGACGGTCACGAAGCTTTCTTT. This translates into CSVEDGHEAFF.

CDR3 sequence reads: CATSDRQGGDTGELFF. DNA for the CDR3: TGTGCCACCAGTGATCGACAGGGTGGCGACACCGGGGAGCTGTTTTTT. This chain connects TRBV24-1 to TRBJ2-2; 7 bases line up with TRBD1. The CDR3 is 16 residues long. Trimming cost V 3 bases and J 3 bases; bases outside gene matches: 6. Looked up from germline, CDR1 is KGHDR and CDR2 is SFDVKD.

The rearrangement joins TRBV20-1 to TRBJ2-7, with TRBD2 matching over 9 bases. The V segment lost 2 bases and the J segment 3 bases; nucleotides outside the gene matches: 5. This CDR3 has 14 residues. Germline-derived CDR1 and CDR2 are DFQATT and SNEGSKA (reference sequence). CDR3 in amino acids: CSARSSGDFYEQYV. The CDR3 DNA follows: TGCAGTGCTAGATCTAGCGGGGACTTCTACGAGCAGTACGTC.

This chain joins TRBV20-1 and TRBJ1-5; D possibly corresponds to TRBD1 (5 bases). Trimming left V 6 bases short and J 5 bases short, with 14 bases between. Germline-derived CDR1 and CDR2 are DFQATT and SNEGSKA (reference sequence). The length of the CDR3 is 13 residues. The CDR3 DNA reads TGCAGTGCCCATTGGGGGGGGGATCAGCCCCAGCATTTT. Its protein product is CSAHWGGDQPQHF.